These T cell receptor beta chains were read from a single sample in a study of OX40 agonist ivuxolimab in advanced cancers. Method: immunoSEQ multiplex PCR; TCRdb's copy keeps in-frame clones and lacks some. Found here are about 40,000 clones, around 89% of them singletons; the top ten hold 0.5% to 0.65%. The material was CD4+ or CD8+ T cells sorted from blood, obtained in a trial of the OX40 agonist ivuxolimab. The origin of the receptors is an adult with an advanced solid tumor such as melanoma, head and neck, liver or kidney cancer. The CDR3 runs from the conserved cysteine through the conserved F or W. D genes are given only for firm matches. Rows may omit the clone size; those that give it use once, few, many or a size class.

.	TRBV18	TRBJ2-3	.	CASSPNGDLEIETQYF	TGTGCCAGCTCTCCCAACGGGGATTTGGAGATAGAGACGCAGTATTTT
TRBD1	TRBV5-4	TRBJ1-2	.	CASFTGQAEGGYTF	TGTGCCAGCTTCACCGGACAGGCCGAAGGGGGCTACACCTTC
.	TRBV7-5	TRBJ1-1	.	CASSPNRQGGSGEAFF	TGTGCCAGCAGCCCCAACCGACAGGGAGGTAGTGGTGAAGCTTTCTTT
.	TRBV9	TRBJ2-3	.	CASSPQGGDTQYF	TGTGCCAGCAGCCCCCAGGGAGGAGATACGCAGTATTTT
TRBD1	TRBV5-6	TRBJ2-1	.	CASSARAGGWNEQFF	TGTGCCAGCAGCGCCCGGGCAGGGGGCTGGAATGAGCAGTTCTTC
.	TRBV7-2	TRBJ2-1	.	CASSFGAVMGEQFF	TGTGCCAGCAGCTTTGGGGCAGTCATGGGAGAGCAGTTCTTC
.	TRBV14	TRBJ1-1	.	CASSQRGGSRVSTEAFF	TGTGCCAGCAGCCAAAGGGGGGGGAGCAGGGTAAGCACTGAAGCTTTCTTT
.	TRBV28	TRBJ2-2	.	CASKDQNTGELFF	TGTGCCAGCAAGGACCAGAACACCGGGGAGCTGTTTTTT
.	TRBV6-1	TRBJ2-2	.	CASSVGPSGELFF	TGTGCCAGCAGTGTGGGACCCTCCGGGGAGCTGTTTTTT
.	TRBV6-1	TRBJ1-2	.	CASTWGRSANYGYTF	TGTGCCAGCACCTGGGGAAGGTCCGCTAACTATGGCTACACCTTC
.	TRBV5-1	TRBJ2-5	few	CASSLGDLPKETQYF	TGCGCCAGCAGCTTGGGTGATCTTCCGAAAGAGACCCAGTACTTC
.	TRBV7-8	TRBJ2-1	.	CASSFWGSSSYNEQFF	TGTGCCAGCAGCTTTTGGGGGTCGAGCTCCTACAATGAGCAGTTCTTC
.	TRBV5-1	TRBJ1-2	.	CASSSQGSYGYTF	TGCGCCAGCAGCTCCCAGGGCAGCTATGGCTACACCTTC
TRBD2	TRBV2	TRBJ2-2	.	CASSVGGDTGELFF	TGTGCCAGCAGTGTGGGGGGGGACACCGGGGAGCTGTTTTTT
.	TRBV11-2	TRBJ2-2	.	CASSPRRGDTGELFF	TGTGCCAGCAGCCCGAGGAGGGGGGACACCGGGGAGCTGTTTTTT
.	TRBV7-9	TRBJ2-5	.	CASSLVDSETQYF	TGTGCCAGCAGCTTAGTCGATTCAGAGACCCAGTACTTC
TRBD2	TRBV6-1	TRBJ2-3	.	CASSGGGLATQYF	TGTGCCAGCAGTGGGGGGGGACTAGCTACGCAGTATTTT
TRBD1	TRBV5-1	TRBJ1-3	.	CASSEGATFGNTIYF	TGCGCCAGCAGCGAGGGGGCGACTTTTGGGAACACCATATATTTT
TRBD1	TRBV27	TRBJ1-5	.	CASRGFSGQANQPQHF	TGTGCCAGCAGAGGGTTCTCGGGACAGGCCAATCAGCCCCAGCATTTT
.	TRBV10-3	TRBJ1-5	.	CAISESVRAFNQPQHF	TGTGCCATCAGTGAGTCGGTCAGGGCGTTTAATCAGCCCCAGCATTTT
.	TRBV5-4	TRBJ2-7	.	CASSGGAEREQYF	TGTGCCAGCAGCGGGGGGGCAGAACGCGAGCAGTACTTC
.	TRBV7-9	TRBJ2-5	once	CASSFSQWVQEAQYF	TGTGCCAGCAGCTTTTCCCAGTGGGTTCAAGAGGCCCAGTACTTC
.	TRBV5-4	TRBJ2-7	.	CASSTQRPGHYEQYF	TGTGCCAGCAGCACGCAAAGGCCAGGGCATTACGAGCAGTACTTC
TRBD1	TRBV9	TRBJ2-3	.	CASSKTGQPDTQYF	TGTGCCAGCTCAAAGACAGGGCAACCAGATACGCAGTATTTT
.	TRBV5-1	TRBJ1-2	medium-sized	CASSLVDNPGVGGYTF	TGCGCCAGCAGCTTGGTGGACAACCCAGGGGTTGGTGGCTACACCTTC
.	TRBV19	TRBJ1-1	.	CASSIEIGAGNTEAFF	TGTGCCAGTAGTATAGAGATTGGGGCGGGGAACACTGAAGCTTTCTTT
.	TRBV10-3	TRBJ1-6	.	CAISESRQNNSPLHF	TGTGCCATCAGTGAGTCTCGGCAGAATAATTCACCCCTCCACTTT
.	TRBV5-4	TRBJ1-2	.	CASSSWTAPNGYTF	TGTGCCAGCAGCTCATGGACAGCCCCGAATGGCTACACCTTC
TRBD1	TRBV7-2	TRBJ1-6	.	CASSLGTGNSPLHF	TGTGCCAGCAGCTTAGGGACAGGGAATTCACCCCTCCACTTT
TRBD1	TRBV6-1	TRBJ1-2	.	CASSETGDYGYTF	TGTGCCAGCAGTGAGACAGGGGACTATGGCTACACCTTC
TRBD1	TRBV2	TRBJ2-1	.	CASSELGTGLYNEQFF	TGTGCCAGCAGTGAATTGGGGACAGGGCTTTACAATGAGCAGTTCTTC
TRBD2	TRBV6-1	TRBJ2-5	.	CASSEAMWGGPRKTQYF	TGTGCCAGCAGTGAAGCGATGTGGGGGGGTCCACGGAAGACCCAGTACTTC
.	TRBV5-1	TRBJ2-2	.	CASSSLGSTGELFF	TGCGCCAGCAGCTCCCTGGGGTCCACCGGGGAGCTGTTTTTT
.	TRBV6-5	TRBJ1-2	.	CASSGSLNGYTF	TGTGCCAGCAGTGGCAGCCTAAATGGCTACACCTTC
.	TRBV5-1	TRBJ1-2	.	CASSFAPTDLYGYTF	TGCGCCAGCAGCTTCGCCCCTACGGATTTGTATGGCTACACCTTC
TRBD1	TRBV5-6	TRBJ2-7	.	CASSRVRQGASYEQYF	TGTGCCAGCAGCCGAGTACGACAGGGGGCATCGTACGAGCAGTACTTC
.	TRBV2	TRBJ1-1	once	CASSGRNMNTEAFF	TGTGCCAGCAGTGGACGTAACATGAACACTGAAGCTTTCTTT
.	TRBV6-1	TRBJ2-7	.	CASSPVNYEQYF	TGTGCCAGCAGTCCCGTAAATTACGAGCAGTACTTC
.	TRBV19	TRBJ2-3	.	CASSWGDTQYF	TGTGCCAGTAGTTGGGGAGATACGCAGTATTTT
.	TRBV6-1	TRBJ2-3	.	CASPGEGAGRDTQYF	TGTGCCAGCCCGGGGGAGGGGGCGGGCCGGGATACGCAGTATTTT
.	TRBV2	TRBJ2-7	.	CASSGGGVWGYEQYF	TGTGCCAGCAGTGGCGGAGGGGTGTGGGGCTACGAGCAGTACTTC
.	TRBV5-6	TRBJ1-1	.	CASSLGSYTEAFF	TGTGCCAGCAGCTTAGGGAGCTACACTGAAGCTTTCTTT
TRBD2	TRBV9	TRBJ2-3	.	CASSVGVRGATVFTDTQYF	TGTGCCAGCAGCGTAGGTGTGCGGGGGGCCACCGTTTTCACAGATACGCAGTATTTT
TRBD2	TRBV7-2	TRBJ2-2	.	CASSFVAGGAGELFF	TGTGCCAGCAGCTTCGTAGCGGGGGGTGCCGGGGAGCTGTTTTTT
TRBD1	TRBV7-2	TRBJ1-5	.	CASSLSTGGSNQPQHF	TGTGCCAGCAGCTTGTCGACAGGGGGGAGCAATCAGCCCCAGCATTTT
.	TRBV4-2	TRBJ1-4	.	CASSLIPGEKLFF	TGTGCCAGCAGCCTCATACCCGGGGAAAAACTGTTTTTT
.	TRBV10-3	TRBJ2-3	.	CAISGNRVDTQYF	TGTGCCATCAGTGGGAACAGGGTGGATACGCAGTATTTT
.	TRBV20-1	TRBJ2-1	.	CSASSYNEQFF	TGCAGTGCTAGCTCCTACAATGAGCAGTTCTTC
.	TRBV5-1	TRBJ1-2	.	CASSLRAAPEGYTF	TGCGCCAGCAGCCTCCGGGCAGCCCCGGAAGGCTACACCTTC
TRBD2	TRBV6-5	TRBJ2-7	.	CASTTGTSGYEQYF	TGTGCCAGCACCACCGGGACTAGCGGGTACGAGCAGTACTTC
.	TRBV6-1	TRBJ2-1	.	CASSPGVGNEQFF	TGTGCCAGTTCTCCGGGGGTGGGGAATGAGCAGTTCTTC
.	TRBV4-1	TRBJ1-6	.	CAGSQSSIGYNSPLHF	TGCGCCGGCAGCCAATCCAGTATTGGCTATAATTCACCCCTCCACTTT
.	TRBV9	TRBJ2-3	once	CASSVDGAGGSDTQYF	TGTGCCAGCAGCGTAGACGGGGCGGGTGGGTCAGATACGCAGTATTTT
TRBD1	TRBV11-3	TRBJ2-7	.	CASSPRGQGYEQYF	TGTGCCAGCAGCCCCCGGGGACAGGGCTACGAGCAGTACTTC
TRBD2	TRBV15	TRBJ2-7	.	CATSRDRAGPREQYF	TGTGCCACCAGCAGAGATCGAGCGGGGCCGAGGGAGCAGTACTTC
.	TRBV4-1	TRBJ1-2	.	CASSQDPSGYTF	TGCGCCAGCAGCCAAGACCCCAGCGGCTACACCTTC
.	TRBV7-2	TRBJ2-7	.	CASSQGRRYEQYF	TGTGCCAGCAGCCAGGGTAGGAGGTACGAGCAGTACTTC